This T cell receptor beta chain was captured by sequencing in a study of OX40 agonist ivuxolimab in advanced cancers. The assay was immunoSEQ multiplex PCR, and TCRdb's table has in-frame clones only and misses some. The sample has approximately 50,000 clones; over 80% are singletons. CDR3 size: 16 residues. The germline V gene has CDR1 SNHLY and CDR2 FYNNEI. V shed 3 bases, J shed 6 bases, and the junction held 10 bases outside the gene matches. The J gene is TRBJ2-2, the V gene TRBV2, with TRBD1 matching over 7 bases. The source is an adult with an advanced solid tumor such as melanoma, head and neck, liver or kidney cancer. Here the sequenced sample was CD4+ or CD8+ T cells sorted from blood, taken in a trial of the OX40 agonist ivuxolimab. For the CDR3, the DNA is TGTGCCAGCAGTGATCCGACAGGGATGTACCCCGGGGAGCTGTTTTTT. It translates to CASSDPTGMYPGELFF.